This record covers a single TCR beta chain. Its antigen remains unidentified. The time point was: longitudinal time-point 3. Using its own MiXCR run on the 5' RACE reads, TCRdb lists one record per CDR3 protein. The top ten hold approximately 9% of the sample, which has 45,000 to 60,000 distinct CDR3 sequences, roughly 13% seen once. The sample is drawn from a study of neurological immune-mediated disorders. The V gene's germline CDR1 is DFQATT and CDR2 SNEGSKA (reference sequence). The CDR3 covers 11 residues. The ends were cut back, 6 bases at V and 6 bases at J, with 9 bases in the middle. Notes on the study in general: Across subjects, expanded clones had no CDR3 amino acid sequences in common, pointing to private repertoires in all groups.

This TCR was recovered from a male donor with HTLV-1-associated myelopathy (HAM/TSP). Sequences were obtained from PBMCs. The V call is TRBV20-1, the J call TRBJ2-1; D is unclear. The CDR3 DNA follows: TGCAGTGCAACTGACTTCAATGAGCAGTTCTTC. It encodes CSATDFNEQFF.